These 5 T cell receptor beta chains originate from one sample sequenced in a study of T cell changes during pregnancy in multiple sclerosis. Sequencing was performed with immunoSEQ multiplex PCR; in TCRdb, only in-frame clones are kept and a portion is missing. The sample has about 39,000 clones; 90% to 95% are singletons. The starting material was CD4+ T cells from peripheral blood mononuclear cells, obtained after pregnancy. The receptors were gathered from a female donor with multiple sclerosis, enrolled in a pregnancy study.

J is TRBJ1-5 and V is TRBV21-1; TRBD1, the table's D call, lacks a check against the DNA. TRBV21-1 is recorded as a pseudogene. CDR3 length: 14 residues. For the CDR3, the DNA is TGTGCCAGCAGCACCCGACAGGGGAATCAGCCCCAGCATTTT. Encoded protein: CASSTRQGNQPQHF.

The rearrangement links TRBV5-1 to TRBJ1-1; D possibly corresponds to TRBD1 (6 bases). The CDR3 is 17 amino acids. Germline loops: CDR1 SGHRS, CDR2 YFSETQ. Trimming removed 4 bases from V and 3 bases from J, with 22 bases in between. Written as DNA, the CDR3 is TGCGCCAGCAGCCAACCCCGGGGCACAGGGTTTGACACTGAAGCTTTCTTT. Its translation is CASSQPRGTGFDTEAFF. Full variable domain (rest looked up from reference TRBV5-1 and TRBJ1-1): KAGVTQTPRYLIKTRGQQVTLSCSPISGHRSVSWYQQTPGQGLQFLFEYFSETQRNKGNFPGRFSGRQFSNSRSEMNVSTLELGDSALYLCASSQPRGTGFDTEAFFGQGTRLTVV.

V is TRBV19 and J is TRBJ2-4; TRBD1 matches 8 bases. The CDR3 covers 13 residues. The germline gives CDR1 LNHDA, CDR2 SQIVND (reference sequence). V lost 5 bases and J lost 8; bases outside the gene matches: 5. The CDR3 DNA follows: TGTGCCAGTAGTGCAGACAGGGGAGACATTCAGTACTTC. Amino acids: CASSADRGDIQYF.

The chain couples TRBV5-6 to TRBJ2-2, with TRBD1 as a possible D gene (6 bases). The CDR3 consists of 16 residues. Trimming shortened V by 4 bases and J by 0 bases, and 13 bases separated the two germline ends. CDR1 SGHDT and CDR2 YYEEEE come from the germline V gene. The CDR3 is CASSPPGQPNTGELFF. The CDR3 DNA is TGTGCCAGCAGCCCGCCGGGACAACCGAACACCGGGGAGCTGTTTTTT. Filled out from reference TRBV5-6 and TRBJ2-2, the complete variable domain reads DAGVTQSPTHLIKTRGQQVTLRCSPKSGHDTVSWYQQALGQGPQFIFQYYEEEERQRGNFPDRFSGHQFPNYSSELNVNALLLGDSALYLCASSPPGQPNTGELFFGEGSRLTVL.

This clone was recorded once. The chain uses TRBV4-2 and TRBJ1-3, with TRBD1 matching over 8 bases. Germline CDR1 LGHNA, CDR2 YNFKEQ. The CDR3 is 16 residues long. Unmatched junction bases numbered 5, after V lost 4 bases and J lost 0 bases. Written as DNA, the CDR3 is TGTGCCAGCAGCCCTCAGACAGGGGTCTCTGGAAACACCATATATTTT. Amino acids: CASSPQTGVSGNTIYF.